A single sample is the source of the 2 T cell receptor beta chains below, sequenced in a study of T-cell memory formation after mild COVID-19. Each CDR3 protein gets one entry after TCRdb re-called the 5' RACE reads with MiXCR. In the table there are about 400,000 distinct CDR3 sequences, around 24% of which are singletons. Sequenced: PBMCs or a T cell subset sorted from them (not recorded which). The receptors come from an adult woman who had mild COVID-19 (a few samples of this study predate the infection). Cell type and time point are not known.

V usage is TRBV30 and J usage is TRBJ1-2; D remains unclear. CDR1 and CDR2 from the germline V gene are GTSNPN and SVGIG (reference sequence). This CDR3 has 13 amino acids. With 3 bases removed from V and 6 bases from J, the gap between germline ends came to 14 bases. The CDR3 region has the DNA TGTGCCTGGAGCCTAAATTTTGGGGATGGCTACACCTTC. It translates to CAWSLNFGDGYTF.

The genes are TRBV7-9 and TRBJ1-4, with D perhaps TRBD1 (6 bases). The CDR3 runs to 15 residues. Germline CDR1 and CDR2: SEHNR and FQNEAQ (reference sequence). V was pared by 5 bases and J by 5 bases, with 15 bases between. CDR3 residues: CASSTGQSRNEKLFF. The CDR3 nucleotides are TGTGCCAGCAGCACCGGACAGAGTAGAAATGAAAAACTGTTTTTT.